Presented here are 8 T cell receptor beta chains from one specimen sequenced in a study. The sorted Tregs were CD4+CD25+CD127-/low cells. TCRdb redid the calling of the 5' RACE reads with MiXCR, one entry per CDR3 protein. The repertoire includes 35,000 to 45,000 distinct CDR3 sequences, 22% of them detected once, and about 4.5% sits in the top ten. Sequencing used Tregs sorted from a lymph node. These receptors all stem from a female donor with breast cancer.

This clonotype was observed a handful of times. This chain uses TRBV6-5 with TRBJ1-1; no clear D. The V gene lost 4 bases and the J gene lost 1 base, with 7 bases spanning the gap. CDR3 length equals 13 residues. Germline values: CDR1 MNHEY, CDR2 SVGAGI. The CDR3 DNA reads as TGTGCCAGCAGTTTTGGATGGAACACTGAAGCTTTCTTT. This sequence encodes CASSFGWNTEAFF.

This clonotype was seen repeatedly, ten times or more. The chain carries TRBV28 and TRBJ1-1; D might be TRBD1 (5 bases). Germline CDR1 reads MDHEN; CDR2 reads SYDVKM. This CDR3 spans 15 amino acids. The V end lost 2 bases, the J end lost 2 bases, and 12 bases lay between the germline ends. CDR3 residues: CASSLELGPNTEAFF. Here the CDR3 DNA reads TGTGCCAGCAGTTTAGAGTTGGGACCTAACACTGAAGCTTTCTTT.

The chain couples TRBV29-1 to TRBJ1-5; D gene unclear. This CDR3 contains 13 residues. Trimming cost V 4 bases and J 4 bases, with 11 bases left between them. CDR1 is SQVTM and CDR2 is ANQGSEA in the germline V gene. The CDR3 DNA reads as TGCAGCGTTGGAGTAACAGCTAATCAGCCCCAGCATTTT. Protein product: CSVGVTANQPQHF.

Details on this clonotype: Being one base from a much bigger clone, this may be a read error. The conserved closing phenylalanine or tryptophan is absent in this CDR3, likely reflecting a read error. The chain combines TRBV5-1 with TRBJ1-2; D is undetermined. V lost 1 base to trimming and J lost 4 bases, with 17 bases between them. The CDR3 extends over 16 amino acids. The V gene's germline CDR1 is SGHRS and CDR2 YFSETQ. The CDR3 DNA is TGCGCCAGCAGCTTGTTAGGAATAGACTCGATCTATGGCTACACCTAC. This codes for CASSLLGIDSIYGYTY.

This clonotype was seen ten or more times. This chain connects TRBV20-1 to TRBJ2-1; 13 bases agree with TRBD2. This CDR3 has 15 amino acids. Germline CDR1 reads DFQATT; CDR2 reads SNEGSKA (reference sequence). V shed 5 bases, J shed 6 bases, and the junction held 7 bases outside the gene matches. CDR3 coding DNA: TGCAGTGCTTATGGACTAGCGGGAGTCCTCAATGAGCAGTTCTTC. It codes for CSAYGLAGVLNEQFF.

This clonotype was found many times. The genes are TRBV7-2 and TRBJ2-3; TRBD2 matches at 9 bases. The CDR3 sequence is 17 residues long. Germline V gene sequence: CDR1 SGHTA, CDR2 FQGNSA. Trimming at V came to 1 base and at J to 3 bases, leaving 8 bases not matched to a gene. CDR3 sequence (DNA): TGTGCCAGCAGCTTAGTCGCGGGAGGGCCAGGTACAGATACGCAGTATTTT. As protein: CASSLVAGGPGTDTQYF.

The chain uses TRBV20-1 and TRBJ2-5; D is undetermined. Per the germline V gene, CDR1 is DFQATT and CDR2 is SNEGSKA (reference sequence). The CDR3 loop spans 15 amino acids. With 6 bases removed from V and 3 bases from J, the gap between germline ends came to 20 bases. The CDR3, as DNA: TGCAGTGCCAAGGACGCACACGATGTTGAAGAGACCCAGTACTTC. It codes for CSAKDAHDVEETQYF.

This clonotype has a count of ten or more. This chain uses TRBV12-3 or TRBV12-4 with TRBJ1-5; D gene ambiguous. This CDR3 spans 15 amino acids. Trimming left V 5 bases short and J 5 bases short, with 16 bases between. CDR3: CASSLEQVSDQPQHF. The CDR3 DNA reads as TGTGCCAGCAGTCTTGAACAAGTTTCAGATCAGCCCCAGCATTTT.